What follows are 21 T cell receptor beta chains derived from one specimen sequenced in a study of response to subunit inactivated influenza vaccine (dated by TCRdb to between 2018 and 2020). Preparation of the library involved RT-PCR. Sequencing took place on an Illumina HiSeq 2500. TCRdb took the public reads, trimmed them with fastp at Q25, ran MiXCR for clone calling and kept in-frame beta chains. Records with the same CDR3 protein are collapsed into one entry carrying the most frequent genes and DNA. In this sample the table shows more than 150,000 distinct CDR3 sequences, about 9% of which occur a single time. Together, the top ten hold about a tenth of the sample. This specimen was non-naive T cells sorted from PBMCs, taken on the day of vaccination. This specimen's cell subset or site label, interpreted: memory T cell fraction. These TCRs come from a man between 50 and 59 years old who received an inactivated influenza vaccine. Donor details come from another sample of the same person, matched by shared clones.

The rearrangement uses TRBV15 and TRBJ2-4, with 13 bases identical to TRBD2. This CDR3 has 18 residues. Trimming removed 4 bases from V and 0 bases from J; junction bases left unmatched: 6. CDR1 is LNHNV and CDR2 is YYDKDF in the germline V gene (reference sequence). DNA for the CDR3: TGTGCCACCAGCACAGGACTAGCGGGGGATGTAGCCAAAAACATTCAGTACTTC. As protein: CATSTGLAGDVAKNIQYF. The variable domain in full, completed from reference TRBV15 and TRBJ2-4, reads DAMVIQNPRYQVTQFGKPVTLSCSQTLNHNVMYWYQQKSSQAPKLLFHYYDKDFNNEADTPDNFQSRRPNTSFCFLDIRSPGLGDTAMYLCATSTGLAGDVAKNIQYFGAGTRLSVL.

This clonotype occurred many times. V gene TRBV12-3 or TRBV12-4 combines with J gene TRBJ2-7, with unresolved D. The ends were cut back, 6 bases at V and 3 bases at J, with 6 bases in the middle. The CDR3 is 11 residues long. CDR3 region: CASSQNYEQYF. DNA of the CDR3: TGTGCCAGCAGCCAGAACTACGAGCAGTACTTC.

This chain joins TRBV28 and TRBJ2-1; a weak D match, TRBD2 (6 bases). The CDR3 length is 15 residues. Germline CDR1 is MDHEN and CDR2 is SYDVKM. The ends were cut back, 5 bases at V and 3 bases at J, with 14 bases in the middle. The CDR3 bases are TGTGCCAGCAGTCTCCCGGGAGCCGGCTACAATGAGCAGTTCTTC. Amino acids: CASSLPGAGYNEQFF.

The chain links TRBV20-1 to TRBJ2-3, with D tentatively TRBD1 or TRBD2 (7 bases each). V dropped 6 bases and J dropped 1 base, with 17 bases sitting between them. CDR1 DFQATT and CDR2 SNEGSKA come from the germline V gene (reference sequence). The CDR3 runs to 15 residues. CDR3 region: CSAYQGEGGTDTQYF. As DNA, the CDR3 is TGCAGTGCCTATCAGGGGGAGGGGGGCACAGATACGCAGTATTTT.

The chain joins TRBV7-9 to TRBJ2-1; D remains unclear. The length of the CDR3 is 17 residues. In germline, CDR1 is SEHNR, CDR2 FQNEAQ (reference sequence). The V end lost 2 bases, the J end lost 0 bases, and 14 bases lay between the germline ends. The CDR3 protein is CASSLSLKGFSYNEQFF. For the CDR3, the DNA is TGTGCCAGCAGCTTATCCCTGAAGGGTTTCTCCTACAATGAGCAGTTCTTC.

This clonotype was seen repeatedly, ten times or more. The chain carries TRBV7-9 and TRBJ2-7, with D maybe TRBD2 (6 bases). The V gene's germline CDR1 is SEHNR and CDR2 FQNEAQ (reference sequence). There are 16 residues in the CDR3. V was pared by 3 bases and J by 1 base, with 16 bases between. The CDR3 bases are TGTGCCAGCAGCTTCGTGCGGGGAAGTAATTCCTACGAGCAGTACTTC. Translation gives CASSFVRGSNSYEQYF.

This clonotype was detected only a few times. This rearrangement joins TRBV15 to TRBJ2-5; 7 bases are shared with TRBD2. The CDR3 loop spans 15 amino acids. The trim removed 0 bases at V and 1 base at J, leaving 2 bases unmatched. The V gene's germline CDR1 is LNHNV and CDR2 YYDKDF (reference sequence). CDR3 residues: CATSREPGGQETQYF. CDR3 nucleotide sequence: TGTGCCACCAGCAGAGAGCCGGGAGGCCAAGAGACCCAGTACTTC.

This clonotype came up a few times. The gene calls are TRBV11-2 and TRBJ2-2; D is undetermined. Germline values: CDR1 SGHAT, CDR2 FQNNGV. Trimming left V 6 bases short and J 5 bases short, with 28 bases between. This CDR3 has 19 residues. CDR3 region: CASSLGLTRLSPKTGELFF. The CDR3 DNA reads TGTGCCAGCAGTTTGGGCCTTACTCGATTAAGTCCCAAAACCGGGGAGCTGTTTTTT.

The genes are TRBV7-2 and TRBJ2-5, with TRBD2 matching over 8 bases. The junction had 7 bases not matched to a gene; V was cut back by 2 bases and J by 5 bases. CDR3 length: 15 residues. Germline V gives CDR1 SGHTA, CDR2 FQGNSA. In nucleotides, the CDR3 is TGTGCCAGCAGCTTATTCGGGGGGGCGGTGGAGACCCAGTACTTC. The encoded protein is CASSLFGGAVETQYF.

This clonotype was counted many times. V gene TRBV9 combines with J gene TRBJ2-7; D remains ambiguous. Trimming took off 3 bases at V and 2 bases at J, with 15 bases between the two ends. The CDR3 sequence is 15 residues long. The germline V gene encodes CDR1 SGDLS and CDR2 YYNGEE. The chain's CDR3 is CASSAPSRRAYEQYF. CDR3 in DNA: TGTGCCAGCAGCGCACCGTCCCGACGGGCCTACGAGCAGTACTTC.

At least ten counts were recorded for this clonotype. The chain links TRBV5-1 to TRBJ2-1, with TRBD1 identical over 8 bases. Germline V CDR1 and CDR2: SGHRS, YFSETQ. This CDR3 region has 15 residues. After removal of 0 bases from V and 5 bases from J, the junction contained 4 bases not matched to a gene. The CDR3 DNA is TGCGCCAGCAGCTTGGGCGACAGGGGCCACAATGAGCAGTTCTTC. This encodes CASSLGDRGHNEQFF.

This clonotype was observed at least ten times. The gene calls are TRBV5-1 and TRBJ2-7; D is uncertain. The CDR3 is made up of 13 amino acids. Per the germline V gene, CDR1 is SGHRS and CDR2 is YFSETQ. V was shortened by 2 bases and J by 3 bases, with 9 bases between the two germline ends. The DNA for the CDR3 is TGCGCCAGCAGCTTAGCAGGAAACTACGAGCAGTACTTC. This encodes CASSLAGNYEQYF.

V is TRBV19 and J is TRBJ1-1; D is uncertain. The CDR3 length is 15 residues. Per the germline V gene, CDR1 is LNHDA and CDR2 is SQIVND (reference sequence). The ends were cut back, 8 bases at V and 1 base at J, with 17 bases in the middle. The CDR3 loop reads CASRPSRRENTEAFF. CDR3 DNA sequence: TGTGCCAGTCGGCCATCGAGACGGGAGAACACTGAAGCTTTCTTT.

The table lists this clonotype with many counts. J is TRBJ1-1 and V is TRBV10-2, with a weak D call TRBD1 (5 bases). The CDR3 runs 12 residues. Per the germline V gene, CDR1 is WSHSY and CDR2 is SAAADI. V gave up 7 bases and J gave up 9 bases, with 15 bases separating them. In DNA, the CDR3 is TGCGCCAGCATTCAAGGGGTAGGGAAAGCTTTCTTT. It translates to CASIQGVGKAFF.

The chain carries TRBV7-9 and TRBJ2-5, with D unresolved. Trimming removed 5 bases at V and 3 bases at J, with 7 bases between. Germline loops: CDR1 SEHNR, CDR2 FQNEAQ (reference sequence). The CDR3 sequence is 12 residues long. The CDR3 protein is CASSRREETQYF. CDR3 DNA sequence: TGTGCCAGCAGCCGTAGGGAAGAGACCCAGTACTTC.

This chain connects TRBV19 to TRBJ1-2; no reliable D call. CDR1 LNHDA and CDR2 SQIVND come from the germline V gene (reference sequence). Trimming removed 3 bases from V and 0 bases from J, with 5 bases in between. The CDR3 spans 13 residues. For the CDR3, the DNA is TGTGCCAGTAGTATCGGATCTAACTATGGCTACACCTTC. Translation: CASSIGSNYGYTF.

This clonotype was seen more than once but under ten times. This rearrangement joins TRBV9 to TRBJ1-1, with unresolved D. The CDR3 totals 15 residues. From germline, CDR1 is SGDLS and CDR2 YYNGEE. V gave up 4 bases and J gave up 3 bases, with 16 bases separating them. CDR3 sequence (DNA): TGTGCCAGCAGCCCGCGGGGAGAAAGGCACACTGAAGCTTTCTTT. It codes for CASSPRGERHTEAFF. Combining the CDR3 with reference TRBV9 and TRBJ1-1 gives the whole variable domain DSGVTQTPKHLITATGQRVTLRCSPRSGDLSVYWYQQSLDQGLQFLIQYYNGEERAKGNILERFSAQQFPDLHSELNLSSLELGDSALYFCASSPRGERHTEAFFGQGTRLTVV.

This clonotype came up a few times. The rearrangement links TRBV6-2 or TRBV6-3 to TRBJ2-2, with TRBD2 identical over 9 bases. Germline loops: CDR1 MNHEY, CDR2 SVGEGT. This CDR3 region has 15 residues. V was pared by 2 bases and J by 4 bases, with 2 bases of the junction left unmatched. The CDR3 loop is CASSYSGGITGELFF. The CDR3 coding sequence is TGTGCCAGCAGTTACAGCGGGGGGATCACCGGGGAGCTGTTTTTT.

The chain uses TRBV10-3 and TRBJ1-5; possibly TRBD1 for D (5 bases). The germline V and J ends were trimmed by 0 bases and 6 bases, with 9 bases remaining between them. This CDR3 is built from 14 residues. Germline V gene lookup returns CDR1 ENHRY and CDR2 SYGVKD. The CDR3 nucleotides read TGTGCCATCAGTGAGTCGCTGGGGGGTCAGCCCCAGCATTTT. It encodes CAISESLGGQPQHF.

This clonotype occurred many times. This sequence joins TRBV28 and TRBJ1-2; 10 bases are a match to TRBD1. V trimming: 3 bases; J trimming: 6 bases; junction bases outside the gene matches: 7. Germline V gene lookup returns CDR1 MDHEN and CDR2 SYDVKM. This CDR3 spans 15 amino acids. For the CDR3, the DNA is TGTGCCAGCAGTTTCCCGACAGGGGGCCGGAATGGCTACACCTTC. This gives the protein CASSFPTGGRNGYTF.

This clonotype has a handful of counts. V gene TRBV14 combines with J gene TRBJ2-7; D ambiguous. The CDR3 length is 12 residues. Trimming removed 1 base at V and 6 bases at J, with 7 bases between. CDR1 is SGHDN, CDR2 FVKESK, per germline. The DNA for the CDR3 is TGTGCCAGCAGCCAAGGGACCGTCGAGCAGTACTTC. Translation: CASSQGTVEQYF.